Presented here are 3 T cell receptor beta chains from one specimen sequenced in a study of shared clonotypes between healthy human individuals. Repertoires were generated with immunoSEQ multiplex PCR, while TCRdb's copy carries only in-frame clones and drops some. The data contain some 2,100,000 clones, roughly 91% of them singletons. Naive CD8 cells, CD45RO-negative and positively selected for CCR7, excluded terminally differentiated effector memory CD45RA+ cells. Specimen: naive CD8+ T cells from PBMCs. The receptor set was obtained from a man aged 18-30 years in good health. Some clones in this sample may be carry-over from other donors' samples.

J is TRBJ2-7 and V is TRBV2; D is possibly TRBD1 (6 bases). The CDR3 contains 15 residues. Trimming took 5 bases from V and 3 from J, leaving 17 bases between them. Germline V gene lookup returns CDR1 SNHLY and CDR2 FYNNEI. CDR3 loop: CASSPRDIRLYEQYF. In nucleotides, the CDR3 is TGTGCCAGCAGTCCCCGGGACATCCGTCTCTACGAGCAGTACTTC.

The V call is TRBV19, the J call TRBJ1-1; D remains unclear. With 5 bases removed from V and 8 bases from J, the gap between germline ends came to 18 bases. Germline CDR1 and CDR2: LNHDA and SQIVND (reference sequence). This CDR3 contains 14 residues. The DNA of the CDR3 is TGTGCCAGTAGTCGACGGGCCCTCCGTGCCGAAGCTTTCTTT. It encodes CASSRRALRAEAFF.

The genes are TRBV7-9 and TRBJ1-3; D is perhaps TRBD1 (5 bases). The germline V and J ends were trimmed by 5 bases and 0 bases, with 14 bases remaining between them. This CDR3 region has 16 residues. Germline V gene data show CDR1 as SEHNR and CDR2 as FQNEAQ (reference sequence). The CDR3 loop is CASSPKTASSGNTIYF. DNA of the CDR3: TGTGCCAGCAGCCCAAAGACAGCAAGCTCTGGAAACACCATATATTTT.